This T cell receptor (beta chain) came from a study of cytomegalovirus exposure and HLA in healthy donors. Findings of the study overall: Accurate predictions that matched the HLA-A and HLA-B alleles of most subjects were reportedly made from TCR beta sequences.

Remarks on this clone: Its antigen is not identified.

This PCR relied on a set of 60 Vbeta primers and 13 Jbeta primers. Measured with immunoSEQ multiplex PCR; TCRdb has only the in-frame clones, and not every one. Found here are fewer than 55,000 clones, 72% of them singletons; the top ten hold 20% to 25%. This CDR3 contains 19 residues. The trim removed 7 bases at V and 7 bases at J, leaving 24 bases unmatched. This receptor was identified in a woman aged 45 to 65 in good health and CMV-seropositive. Sequenced input: PBMCs. V usage is TRBV23-1 and J usage is TRBJ2-1; TRBD1 aligns across 8 bases. TRBV23-1 falls under the ORF class, with uncertain function. The CDR3 loop reads CASNSPRRPGRTGKNEQFF. The DNA for the CDR3 is TGCGCCAGCAACTCTCCACGTCGCCCTGGCCGGACAGGGAAAAATGAGCAGTTCTTC.